This T cell receptor beta chain emerged from a study of monozygotic twins with inflammatory bowel disease (dated by TCRdb to between 2018 and 2021). Regarding the study in general: The complete study included approximately 28 monozygotic twin pairs: 19 IBD-discordant Danish pairs and nine German pairs, of which four were IBD-concordant and five were IBD-discordant. The search for disease-associated traits relied mainly on comparing IBD patients with their genetically identical healthy co-twins within discordant pairs. Each individual had, on average, about 151 000 unique TCRalpha sequences and 181 000 unique TCRbeta sequences available for analysis.

The library came from 5' RACE. For each TCR library, around 3,500 ng of total RNA was used. For each sample, cDNA synthesis with SMARTScribe reverse transcriptase was split into eight separate reactions. During cDNA synthesis, template switching was used to introduce unique molecular identifiers that contained a 6-nucleotide sample barcode. Two nested PCRs of around 15 and 10 cycles amplified the TCRalpha and TCRbeta cDNA, and bead purification followed each PCR. Before amplification, the cDNA was both treated with uracil DNA-glycosylase and purified with the QIAquick PCR purification kit. The second PCR added Illumina TruSeq-compatible adapters along with sample-specific barcodes. Library quality and concentration were checked on TapeStation and Qubit, and libraries were pooled at around 5 ng each. The pooled libraries were sequenced with 2 x 100 bp reads and custom sequencing primers on an Illumina HiSeq2500 single-index Rapid Run. As for the original processing: MiGEC version 1.2.6 was used for UMI-based consensus assembly, which corrected PCR and sequencing errors. MiXCR version 2.1.1 was used to carry out V(D)J alignment, clonotype assembly and CDR3 extraction. To normalise gene usage, clonotype sharing and MAIT/NKT TCR abundance, the analysis used the top 1000, 10 000 and 20 000 clonotypes per sample. Diversity was computed as the inverse Simpson index with the vegan R package after downsampling to 27 000 UMIs. Paired Mann-Whitney U tests on discordant twin pairs were used, with Benjamini-Hochberg multiple-testing correction. Based on TCRdb reprocessing of the reads, there is one entry per CDR3 protein sequence, and DNA is missing. Here the V and J calls rest on TCRdb's processing, not on the authors' analysis. This sample's table carries roughly 100,000 distinct CDR3 sequences. The ten biggest clones cover roughly 1.9% of the sample.

From the germline V gene, CDR1 is SGHRS and CDR2 is YFSETQ. The CDR3 has 15 amino acids, counting the end cysteine and phenylalanine. The entry carries no DNA sequence. An approximately 2.5 ml peripheral blood sample was drawn into PAXgene tubes per donor and stored at -80°C. Total RNA was isolated from whole blood with the PAXgene blood miRNA kit on an automated QIAcube, without T cell sorting. Peripheral blood from monozygotic twin pairs who were concordant or discordant for inflammatory bowel disease underwent deep TCRalpha and TCRbeta repertoire profiling using unique molecular barcoding. For every twin pair, smoking habits were documented, and each individual was categorised as a current, former or never smoker. About this clonotype: Its target antigen remains unknown.

Results the study describes overall, beyond this receptor: No difference in repertoire similarity was observed between concordant and discordant twins, possibly owing to limited statistical power. No single strong signal or clonotype linked to IBD turned up in the results, so the idea that one exists was not supported. Fewer clonotypes were shared with other individuals by IBD patients than by healthy twins, most markedly in patients showing signs of disease activity. TCRbeta repertoire diversity, by inverse Simpson index, was decreased in IBD patients compared with their healthy co-twins. Background noise and inter-individual variability may have been introduced into the repertoires by the differing immunosuppressive treatments among patients. The analysis was unable to tell different T cell subtypes apart.

Material: blood. The origin of this receptor is a human donor with ulcerative colitis or Crohn's disease, or a healthy co-twin of an affected twin (not recorded which). The chain was built from TRBV5-1 and TRBJ2-5; TCRdb returns TRBD2, unconfirmable since there is no DNA. The CDR3 protein: CASSNNAREVETQYF.